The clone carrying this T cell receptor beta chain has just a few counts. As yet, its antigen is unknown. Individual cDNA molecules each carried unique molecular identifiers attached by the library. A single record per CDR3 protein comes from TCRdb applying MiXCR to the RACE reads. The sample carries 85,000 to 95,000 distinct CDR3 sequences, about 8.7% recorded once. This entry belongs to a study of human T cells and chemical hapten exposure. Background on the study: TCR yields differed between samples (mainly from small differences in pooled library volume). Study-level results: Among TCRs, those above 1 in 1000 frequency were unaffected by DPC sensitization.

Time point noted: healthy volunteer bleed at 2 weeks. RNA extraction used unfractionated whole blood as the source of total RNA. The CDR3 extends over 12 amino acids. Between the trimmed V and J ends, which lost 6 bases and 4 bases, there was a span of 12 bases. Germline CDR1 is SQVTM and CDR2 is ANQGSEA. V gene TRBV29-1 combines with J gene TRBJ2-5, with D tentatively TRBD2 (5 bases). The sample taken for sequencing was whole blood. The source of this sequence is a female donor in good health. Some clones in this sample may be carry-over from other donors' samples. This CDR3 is CSVTGGGETQYF. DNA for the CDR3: TGCAGCGTAACCGGAGGAGGAGAGACCCAGTACTTC.